Following are 22 T cell receptor beta chains from one sample sequenced in a study of vaccination and CD4 T cells after COVID-19. Treatment reported: roughly 10-day PBMC culture with coronavirus spike peptide pools or control peptides (ViraFEST assay). Their antigen targets remain unknown. Cultured CD4+ T cell DNA was sequenced using the Oncomine TCR Beta short-read assay. From the PCR reads, TCRdb called clonotypes with MiXCR, one entry per CDR3 protein. Of 16,000 or so distinct CDR3 sequences listed, about two fifths are singletons. This specimen consisted of CD4+ T cells from blood, cultured in vitro, obtained after SARS-CoV-2 vaccination. These receptors were taken from a human donor who had recovered from COVID-19.

V gene TRBV20-1 combines with J gene TRBJ1-5; TRBD1 is a possible D gene (6 bases). V lost 4 bases and J lost 2, with 18 bases in between. The CDR3 is 16 residues long. Germline V gene lookup returns CDR1 DFQATT and CDR2 SNEGSKA (reference sequence). CDR3 DNA: TGCAGTGCTACTACAGGAGGGGGAGTAGGCAATCAGCCCCAGCATTTT. It specifies CSATTGGGVGNQPQHF.

The chain joins TRBV6-1 to TRBJ2-5, with TRBD2 identical over 12 bases. Trimming cost V 2 bases and J 2 bases; bases outside gene matches: 0. This CDR3 is 15 amino acids long. The germline V gene encodes CDR1 MNHNS and CDR2 SASEGT. CDR3 residues: CASSELAGGQETQYF. CDR3 nucleotides: TGTGCCAGCAGTGAACTAGCGGGAGGGCAAGAGACCCAGTACTTC.

The gene calls are TRBV4-2 and TRBJ1-1, with a possible D match to TRBD1 (5 bases). With 5 bases removed from V and 1 base from J, the gap between germline ends came to 14 bases. The germline CDR1 and CDR2 sequences are LGHNA and YNFKEQ. The CDR3 runs to 15 residues. The CDR3 DNA sequence: TGTGCCAGCAGCAACCACAGGTTCACGAACACTGAAGCTTTCTTT. Protein: CASSNHRFTNTEAFF.

The chain has TRBV27 and TRBJ1-6; no clear D gene. This CDR3 comprises 13 residues. Trimming removed 6 bases at V and 7 bases at J, with 10 bases between. Germline assignment: CDR1 MNHEY and CDR2 SMNVEV (reference sequence). Here the CDR3 DNA reads TGTGCCAGCAGGGCAGAACGGAATTCACCCCTCCACTTT. Its translation is CASRAERNSPLHF.

By share of the sample, this clonotype is medium-sized (0.01 to 0.1%). The chain recombines TRBV20-1 with TRBJ2-3; 9 nucleotides match TRBD2. Germline CDR1 and CDR2: DFQATT and SNEGSKA (reference sequence). The CDR3 is made up of 17 amino acids. V shed 3 bases, J shed 4 bases, and the junction held 14 bases outside the gene matches. The DNA for the CDR3 is TGCAGTGCTAGTTGGCCTAGCGGGACTCTGGAGGCAGATACGCAGTATTTT. Translated, it gives CSASWPSGTLEADTQYF.

This clonotype occurred a few times. The chain recombines TRBV6-1 with TRBJ1-3; 7 nucleotides align to TRBD1. The CDR3 is 15 residues long. The V and J ends lost 1 base and 0 bases, in that order; junction bases with no gene match: 0. Per the germline V gene, CDR1 is MNHNS and CDR2 is SASEGT. CDR3 in DNA: TGTGCCAGCAGTGAAGGACAGGGCTCTGGAAACACCATATATTTT. This sequence encodes CASSEGQGSGNTIYF.

V and J are TRBV5-1 and TRBJ1-2, with 10 bases matching TRBD1. After removal of 3 bases from V and 4 bases from J, the junction contained 9 bases not matched to a gene. CDR1 and CDR2 from the germline V gene are SGHRS and YFSETQ. There are 16 residues in the CDR3. CDR3 DNA: TGCGCCAGCAGCTGGGACACGACAGGGGGCCTCTATGGCTACACCTTC. This encodes CASSWDTTGGLYGYTF.

This clonotype has a handful of counts. This chain uses TRBV20-1 with TRBJ2-3; D perhaps matches TRBD1 (6 bases). Germline CDR1 and CDR2: DFQATT and SNEGSKA (reference sequence). CDR3 length: 13 amino acids. Trimming removed 6 bases from V and 2 bases from J, with 12 bases in between. The CDR3 DNA reads TGCAGTGCGGACAGTTCTATCACAGATACGCAGTATTTT. Its protein product is CSADSSITDTQYF.

The rearrangement links TRBV19 to TRBJ2-3, with a possible D match to TRBD2 (5 bases). CDR1 is LNHDA and CDR2 is SQIVND in the germline V gene (reference sequence). The CDR3 runs to 13 residues. V lost 1 base and J lost 5, with 7 bases in between. The CDR3 nucleotides are TGTGCCAGTAGTATAGGGACTCGAGATACGCAGTATTTT. Encoded protein: CASSIGTRDTQYF.

This clonotype showed up just a few times. The genes are TRBV7-9 and TRBJ1-2; D gene uncertain. The CDR3 consists of 13 residues. Germline V gene lookup returns CDR1 SEHNR and CDR2 FQNEAQ (reference sequence). V was pared by 7 bases and J by 7 bases, with 16 bases between. The CDR3 region has the DNA TGTGCCAGCATAAAAGGCATTGAGGGTGGCTACACCTTC. Amino acid sequence: CASIKGIEGGYTF.

To note about this clonotype: At one end, the junction sequence differs from germline, possibly due to a read error. The chain employs TRBV28 and TRBJ1-4, with a possible D match to TRBD1 (5 bases). The length of the CDR3 is 14 residues. CDR1 is MDHEN, CDR2 SYDVKM, per germline. The DNA of the CDR3 is TGTGCCAGCACTTTAAGGGGCTTCAACGAAAAACTGTTTTTT. This encodes CASTLRGFNEKLFF.

In its sample, this clonotype was seen a few times. The chain has TRBV20-1 and TRBJ2-7; 13 bases match TRBD2. V lost 1 base and J lost 3; bases outside the gene matches: 12. The length of the CDR3 is 18 residues. CDR1 is DFQATT and CDR2 is SNEGSKA in the germline V gene (reference sequence). This CDR3 is CSARARGGLAGEYYEQYF. The CDR3 DNA sequence: TGCAGTGCTAGAGCGCGGGGAGGACTAGCGGGAGAATACTACGAGCAGTACTTC.

CDR3 sequence reads: CASSIDRGEQFF. As DNA, the CDR3 is TGTGCCAGCAGCATTGACAGGGGTGAGCAGTTCTTC. The rearrangement joins TRBV7-9 to TRBJ2-1; TRBD1 aligns across 8 bases. V trimming: 5 bases; J trimming: 9 bases; junction bases outside the gene matches: 3. Germline CDR1 reads SEHNR; CDR2 reads FQNEAQ (reference sequence). The CDR3 has 12 residues.

For this clonotype: Sequence at one end of the junction differs from germline and may be a read error. The chain links TRBV29-1 to TRBJ1-2; TRBD1 agrees at 12 bases. CDR1 is SQVTM and CDR2 is ANQGSEA in the germline V gene. The CDR3 sequence is 13 residues long. In DNA, the CDR3 is TGCAGCGTTACACGGGACAGGGGGCGATGGGTTCTCTTC. Translated, it gives CSVTRDRGRWVLF.

The chain joins TRBV19 to TRBJ1-6; D might be TRBD1 (6 bases). From germline, CDR1 is LNHDA and CDR2 SQIVND (reference sequence). V lost 6 bases to trimming and J lost 6 bases, with 18 bases between them. This CDR3 comprises 16 residues. The CDR3, as DNA: TGTGCCAGTAGCCGAAGGGGCCAACAGGGTAATTCACCCCTCCACTTT. This gives the protein CASSRRGQQGNSPLHF.

This rearrangement joins TRBV20-1 to TRBJ2-3; D is uncertain. CDR3 length: 14 residues. V lost 2 bases and J lost 2, with 11 bases in between. The germline V gene has CDR1 DFQATT and CDR2 SNEGSKA (reference sequence). This CDR3 reads CSARFASVTDTQYF. The CDR3, as DNA: TGCAGTGCTAGATTTGCGTCAGTCACAGATACGCAGTATTTT.

This sequence joins TRBV15 and TRBJ1-4; 7 nucleotides agree with TRBD1. Per germline, CDR1 LNHNV and CDR2 YYDKDF (reference sequence). J lost 8 bases, V lost 2 bases, and 8 bases had no gene match. The CDR3 is made up of 15 amino acids. The CDR3 nucleotides read TGTGCCACCAGCAGAAACAGGGGAGTCGGGGAAAAACTGTTTTTT. Translated: CATSRNRGVGEKLFF.

V gene TRBV5-4 combines with J gene TRBJ2-1; no firm D call. The CDR3 has 14 amino acids. The V end lost 4 bases, the J end lost 0 bases, and 8 bases lay between the germline ends. The germline CDR1 and CDR2 sequences are SGHNT and YYREEE (reference sequence). CDR3 protein: CASSTVGSYNEQFF. In DNA, the CDR3 is TGTGCCAGCAGCACCGTGGGCTCCTACAATGAGCAGTTCTTC.

The sample holds a few counts of this clonotype. V and J are TRBV28 and TRBJ1-1, with D maybe TRBD1 (5 bases). This CDR3 has 13 residues. From germline, CDR1 is MDHEN and CDR2 SYDVKM. V dropped 6 bases and J dropped 1 base, with 9 bases sitting between them. The CDR3 nucleotides are TGTGCCAGCAGAGTAGACAGGAACACTGAAGCTTTCTTT. Amino acids: CASRVDRNTEAFF.

Relative to its sample, this clonotype is large (0.1 to 1%). The CDR3, as DNA: TGTGCCAGCAGCTTAAATTACGGGAACACTGAAGCTTTCTTT. Translated, it gives CASSLNYGNTEAFF. This sequence joins TRBV7-9 and TRBJ1-1; no reliable D call. There are 14 residues in the CDR3. Trimming took off 2 bases at V and 1 base at J, with 8 bases between the two ends. Germline lookup yields CDR1 SEHNR and CDR2 FQNEAQ (reference sequence). Full variable domain (missing parts from reference TRBV7-9 and TRBJ1-1): DTGVSQNPRHKITKRGQNVTFRCDPISEHNRLYWYRQTLGQGPEFLTYFQNEAQLEKSRLLSDRFSAERPKGSFSTLEIQRTEQGDSAMYLCASSLNYGNTEAFFGQGTRLTVV.

In its sample, this clonotype was seen once. The rearrangement joins TRBV19 to TRBJ2-3; D gene unclear. V dropped 4 bases and J dropped 6 bases, with 5 bases sitting between them. Germline CDR1 is LNHDA and CDR2 is SQIVND (reference sequence). The length of the CDR3 is 11 residues. The CDR3 loop is CASSTMDTQYF. The DNA of the CDR3 is TGTGCCAGTAGTACCATGGATACGCAGTATTTT.

The chain is built from TRBV12-3 or TRBV12-4 and TRBJ2-7, with D unresolved. The CDR3 runs 15 residues. The V end lost 3 bases, the J end lost 0 bases, and 12 bases lay between the germline ends. The CDR3 region has the DNA TGTGCCAGCAGTTTCGAACACTTTATCTCCTACGAGCAGTACTTC. Residues: CASSFEHFISYEQYF.